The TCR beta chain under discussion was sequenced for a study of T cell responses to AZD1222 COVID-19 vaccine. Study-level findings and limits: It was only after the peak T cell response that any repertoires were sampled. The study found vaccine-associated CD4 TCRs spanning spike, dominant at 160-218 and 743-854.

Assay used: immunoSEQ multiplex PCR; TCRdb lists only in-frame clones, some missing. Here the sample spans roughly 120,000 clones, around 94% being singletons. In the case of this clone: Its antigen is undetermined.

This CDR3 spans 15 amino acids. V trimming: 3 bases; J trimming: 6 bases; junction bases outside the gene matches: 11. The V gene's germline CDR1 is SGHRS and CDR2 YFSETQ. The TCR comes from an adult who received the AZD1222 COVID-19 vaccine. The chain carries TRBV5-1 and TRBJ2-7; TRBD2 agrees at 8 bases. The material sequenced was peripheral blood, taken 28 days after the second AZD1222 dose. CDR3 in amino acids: CASSYYGTRAAEQYF. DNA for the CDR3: TGCGCCAGCAGCTATTACGGGACTAGGGCTGCCGAGCAGTACTTC.